Following are 18 T cell receptor beta chains from one sample sequenced in a study of T cell repertoires in cytomegalovirus infection. TCRdb reprocessed the reads with MiXCR, giving one entry per CDR3 protein. The sample yields 150,000 to 200,000 distinct CDR3 sequences, roughly 21% seen once. No antigen has been identified for these receptors. The sample in question was CD8+ T cells from cultured PBMCs, obtained from culture after CMV antigen stimulation. Receptors were obtained from a human donor in good health (CMV status not recorded). Some clones in this sample may be carry-over from other donors' samples.

This chain uses TRBV15 with TRBJ2-1; D is unclear. Germline CDR1 is LNHNV and CDR2 is YYDKDF (reference sequence). The CDR3 length is 15 residues. Trimming pared 0 bases from V and 8 bases from J, leaving 14 bases between. The CDR3 spells CATSRDGTAGDEQFF. Written as DNA, the CDR3 is TGTGCCACCAGCAGAGATGGCACAGCTGGGGATGAGCAGTTCTTC.

This clonotype was seen a few times. The V and J genes are TRBV6-2 or TRBV6-3 and TRBJ2-2; 11 bases map to TRBD2. V was pared by 1 base and J by 0 bases, with 4 bases of the junction left unmatched. Germline V gene data show CDR1 as MNHEY and CDR2 as SVGEGT. The CDR3 length is 18 residues. The CDR3 region is CASSYLAGGPPNTGELFF. CDR3 DNA: TGTGCCAGCAGTTACTTAGCGGGGGGGCCACCGAACACCGGGGAGCTGTTTTTT.

This clonotype was detected a few times. The gene calls are TRBV9 and TRBJ1-1; D is possibly TRBD1 (5 bases). Trimming shortened V by 3 bases and J by 6 bases, and 12 bases separated the two germline ends. The CDR3 has 13 amino acids. Germline CDR1 SGDLS, CDR2 YYNGEE. The CDR3 loop reads CASSEGGTPEAFF. DNA of the CDR3: TGTGCCAGCAGCGAGGGAGGGACGCCTGAAGCTTTCTTT.

V and J are TRBV6-2 or TRBV6-3 and TRBJ1-1, with TRBD1 matching over 11 bases. V trimming: 7 bases; J trimming: 3 bases; junction bases outside the gene matches: 13. Looked up from germline, CDR1 is MNHEY and CDR2 is SVGEGT. The CDR3 has 17 residues. CDR3 nucleotides: TGTGCCAGCATGCTGGACAGGGGGCATGTGGTAGACACTGAAGCTTTCTTT. Translated: CASMLDRGHVVDTEAFF.

This clonotype has more than one count but fewer than ten. The chain links TRBV7-8 to TRBJ2-3; D is uncertain. The germline V gene encodes CDR1 SGHVS and CDR2 FQNEAQ. This CDR3 comprises 15 residues. The V and J ends lost 4 bases and 0 bases respectively, with 11 bases between them. The CDR3 sequence: CASSSPPTSTDTQYF. CDR3 DNA: TGTGCCAGCAGCTCACCTCCGACCAGCACAGATACGCAGTATTTT.

This chain connects TRBV6-5 to TRBJ1-1; weak D call: TRBD1 (6 bases). This CDR3 has 16 amino acids. Trimming removed 6 bases from V and 1 base from J, with 18 bases in between. Germline-derived CDR1 and CDR2 are MNHEY and SVGAGI. The CDR3 bases are TGTGCCAGCAGCCAATTTATACAGGGATCGAACACTGAAGCTTTCTTT. It encodes CASSQFIQGSNTEAFF.

The sample holds many counts of this clonotype. The chain is built from TRBV7-9 and TRBJ2-7, with a weak D call TRBD2 (5 bases). The CDR3 contains 15 residues. CDR1 and CDR2 (germline): SEHNR, FQNEAQ (reference sequence). The V end was cut by 4 bases, the J end by 2 bases, with 15 bases between. CDR3 bases: TGTGCCAGCAGCTCACCGGACGGGGAACCCTACGAGCAGTACTTC. It codes for CASSSPDGEPYEQYF.

This clonotype was seen more than once but under ten times. The CDR3 DNA reads as TGTGCCAGCAGCCTAGATATAACAGGTCCTAACTATGGCTACACCTTC. Encoded protein: CASSLDITGPNYGYTF. The chain uses TRBV7-8 and TRBJ1-2; D may be TRBD1 (5 bases). Trimming shortened V by 5 bases and J by 0 bases, and 16 bases separated the two germline ends. The CDR3 loop spans 16 amino acids. Germline loops: CDR1 SGHVS, CDR2 FQNEAQ.

The gene calls are TRBV15 and TRBJ2-4; D possibly corresponds to TRBD1 (5 bases). V lost 0 bases and J lost 4, with 10 bases in between. The CDR3 totals 15 residues. CDR1 is LNHNV and CDR2 is YYDKDF in the germline V gene (reference sequence). CDR3: CATSRDPGSKNIQYF. CDR3 sequence (DNA): TGTGCCACCAGCAGAGATCCAGGGTCTAAAAACATTCAGTACTTC.

The V call is TRBV4-1, the J call TRBJ1-4; D not certain. Germline V lookup: CDR1 MGHRA, CDR2 YSYEKL. Trimming removed 4 bases at V and 8 bases at J, with 8 bases between. This CDR3 comprises 12 residues. The CDR3 loop is CASSPRTEKLFF. The DNA for the CDR3 is TGCGCCAGCAGCCCCCGGACGGAAAAACTGTTTTTT.

The chain uses TRBV27 and TRBJ1-6, with D maybe TRBD1 (5 bases). Deletions cut 5 bases from V and 8 bases from J, with 16 bases between. There are 15 residues in the CDR3. CDR1 and CDR2 (germline): MNHEY, SMNVEV (reference sequence). The CDR3 loop is CASSKTGALYSPLHF. In nucleotides, the CDR3 is TGTGCCAGCAGTAAAACCGGGGCCCTTTATTCACCCCTCCACTTT.

This clonotype was found a few times. The chain employs TRBV7-2 and TRBJ1-2, with D possibly TRBD1 on 6 matching bases. The CDR3 spans 14 residues. Looked up from germline, CDR1 is SGHTA and CDR2 is FQGNSA. Trimming left V 2 bases short and J 2 bases short, with 9 bases between. DNA for the CDR3: TGTGCCAGCAGCTTACATCAGGGGAACTATGGCTACACCTTC. This gives the protein CASSLHQGNYGYTF.

The chain is built from TRBV2 and TRBJ2-7; maybe TRBD2 (5 bases). CDR1 SNHLY and CDR2 FYNNEI come from the germline V gene. CDR3 size: 12 residues. V lost 6 bases and J lost 2, with 8 bases in between. The CDR3 protein is CASRGSPYEQYF. Here the CDR3 DNA reads TGTGCCAGCAGAGGGAGTCCCTACGAGCAGTACTTC.

The rearrangement uses TRBV10-3 and TRBJ2-7; D may be TRBD1 (5 bases). CDR3 length: 13 residues. Deletions cut 2 bases from V and 2 bases from J, with 7 bases between. Germline-derived CDR1 and CDR2 are ENHRY and SYGVKD. For the CDR3, the DNA is TGTGCCATCAGTGAGGGACAAGCCTACGAGCAGTACTTC. Its translation is CAISEGQAYEQYF.

For the CDR3, the DNA is TGTGCCAGCAGCGATATGCCCCGGACAGGGAACACTGAAGCTTTCTTT. This encodes CASSDMPRTGNTEAFF. The genes are TRBV7-6 and TRBJ1-1; 7 bases align to TRBD1. This CDR3 contains 16 residues. V trimming: 5 bases; J trimming: 1 base; junction bases outside the gene matches: 10. Germline assignment: CDR1 SGHVS and CDR2 FNYEAQ.

The rearrangement joins TRBV27 to TRBJ2-3; 8 bases map to TRBD2. The trim removed 3 bases at V and 6 bases at J, leaving 14 bases unmatched. Germline V gives CDR1 MNHEY, CDR2 SMNVEV (reference sequence). The length of the CDR3 is 17 residues. In nucleotides, the CDR3 is TGTGCCAGCAGTTTTTTGGCGGGGGGCCGGCAACAGGATACGCAGTATTTT. Its protein product is CASSFLAGGRQQDTQYF.

This clonotype showed up just a few times. V gene TRBV18 combines with J gene TRBJ2-7; maybe TRBD1 (6 bases). The CDR3 has 17 residues. CDR1 is KGHSH, CDR2 LQKENI, per germline. V lost 4 bases and J lost 2, with 21 bases in between. The CDR3, as DNA: TGTGCCAGCTCACTTAGAATACAACAGGGTAGGGCCTACGAGCAGTACTTC. This translates into CASSLRIQQGRAYEQYF.

This clonotype has a handful of counts. The chain employs TRBV7-9 and TRBJ2-3; the match to TRBD2 covers 8 bases. The trim removed 3 bases at V and 5 bases at J, leaving 10 bases unmatched. The CDR3 runs 16 residues. Looked up from germline, CDR1 is SEHNR and CDR2 is FQNEAQ (reference sequence). In nucleotides, the CDR3 is TGTGCCAGCAGCTTGATTAGCGGGGCACAAGGAGATACGCAGTATTTT. It translates to CASSLISGAQGDTQYF.